The sequence of this T cell receptor (beta chain) was determined in a study of graft-versus-host responses after intestinal transplantation. Whole-study context: Following induction with anti-thymocyte globulin, all recipients were given tacrolimus and steroids for two to three years.

Comments on this clone: What it binds is not known.

General study findings and limits: Among circulating GvH clones, peak levels were associated with early post-transplant declines in HvG clones. In recipient marrow, GvH clones were found, and some appeared first in ileum or blood.

The repertoire was sequenced with immunoSEQ multiplex PCR; TCRdb's copy has only in-frame clones and lacks some. The sample shows over 100,000 clones, 90% to 95% of them seen only once. The CDR3 totals 15 residues. Germline V CDR1 and CDR2: MNHEY, SVGAGI. V shed 2 bases, J shed 5 bases, and the junction held 3 bases outside the gene matches. The material sequenced was unstimulated CD4+ T cells sorted from spleen or lymph node cells, taken before intestinal transplant. V is TRBV6-5 and J is TRBJ1-4, with 9 nucleotides matching TRBD1. The sequence was collected from a human donor who received an intestinal transplant. The CDR3 loop reads CASSYRGQGNEKLFF. Here the CDR3 DNA reads TGTGCCAGCAGTTACCGGGGACAGGGAAATGAAAAACTGTTTTTT.